Listed here are 17 T cell receptor beta chains from one sample, sequenced in a study of vaccination and CD4 T cells after COVID-19. The sample's treatment: roughly 10-day PBMC culture with coronavirus spike peptide pools or control peptides (ViraFEST assay). The Oncomine TCR Beta short-read assay was what sequenced the DNA obtained from cultured CD4+ T cells. TCRdb processed the PCR reads anew with MiXCR; each CDR3 protein has one entry. This table has about 7,600 distinct CDR3 sequences, roughly 19% appearing once. Their antigen targets remain unknown. This sample comprised CD4+ T cells from blood, cultured in vitro, obtained after SARS-CoV-2 vaccination. These receptors all stem from a human donor who had recovered from COVID-19.

The rearrangement links TRBV7-2 to TRBJ2-3; D perhaps matches TRBD1 (6 bases). V shed 5 bases and J shed 0 bases, with 21 bases lying between them. The germline CDR1 and CDR2 sequences are SGHTA and FQGNSA. The length of the CDR3 is 18 residues. CDR3 in amino acids: CASSPPRTALRSTDTQYF. CDR3 DNA sequence: TGTGCCAGCAGCCCCCCGCGGACAGCCCTACGGAGCACAGATACGCAGTATTTT.

Within the sample, this clonotype is medium-sized. The J gene is TRBJ1-1, the V gene TRBV7-3; D possibly corresponds to TRBD1 (5 bases). Trimming pared 5 bases from V and 3 bases from J, leaving 10 bases between. The CDR3 contains 13 residues. CDR1 is SGHTA and CDR2 is FQGTGA in the germline V gene. The DNA for the CDR3 is TGTGCCAGCAGCCCCAGGGTAGACACTGAAGCTTTCTTT. Translating it yields CASSPRVDTEAFF.

By proportion, this clonotype is medium-sized (0.01 to 0.1%). The chain links TRBV7-6 to TRBJ1-5, with D perhaps TRBD1 (6 bases). V was clipped by 1 base and J by 6 bases, with 13 bases between them. CDR1 and CDR2 from the germline V gene are SGHVS and FNYEAQ. CDR3 size: 15 residues. The CDR3 here is CASSLEQGQGQPQHF. Written as DNA, the CDR3 is TGTGCCAGCAGCTTAGAACAGGGTCAGGGTCAGCCCCAGCATTTT.

This clonotype is medium-sized by share. The chain is built from TRBV7-2 and TRBJ2-7, with D possibly TRBD2 on 6 matching bases. The germline CDR1 and CDR2 sequences are SGHTA and FQGNSA. The CDR3 consists of 15 residues. Trimming cost V 1 base and J 4 bases, with 14 bases left between them. CDR3 nucleotide sequence: TGTGCCAGCAGCTTAGACGGGGTACGGGGGTACGAGCAGTACTTC. Its protein product is CASSLDGVRGYEQYF.

Sample share makes this clonotype medium-sized. The chain recombines TRBV20-1 with TRBJ2-7; D uncertain. Trimming cost V 6 bases and J 4 bases, with 16 bases left between them. Germline lookup yields CDR1 DFQATT and CDR2 SNEGSKA (reference sequence). The CDR3 runs to 13 residues. The CDR3: CSAGSQTGYEQYF. Written as DNA, the CDR3 is TGCAGTGCCGGATCACAGACTGGGTACGAGCAGTACTTC.

Relative to its sample, this clonotype is medium-sized (0.01 to 0.1%). The chain recombines TRBV6-5 with TRBJ2-5; a weak D match, TRBD2 (6 bases). The V gene lost 2 bases and the J gene lost 2 bases, with 18 bases spanning the gap. Germline V lookup: CDR1 MNHEY, CDR2 SVGAGI. This CDR3 is built from 17 residues. As DNA, the CDR3 is TGTGCCAGCAGTTACGTTCGGGGGTCGACGTCACAAGAGACCCAGTACTTC. This gives the protein CASSYVRGSTSQETQYF.

This chain links TRBV10-2 with TRBJ1-5; the D is unclear. The CDR3 contains 22 residues. V was shortened by 1 base and J by 0 bases, with 28 bases between the two germline ends. CDR1 and CDR2 from the germline V gene are WSHSY and SAAADI. The CDR3 is CASSEYAWGNSRYDYSNQPQHF. CDR3 DNA sequence: TGCGCCAGCAGTGAGTACGCCTGGGGAAACTCCCGATACGATTATAGCAATCAGCCCCAGCATTTT.

Of note for this clonotype: A much larger clone lies a single base off, so this may be a read error. The V call is TRBV20-1, the J call TRBJ2-7; tentative D call: TRBD2 (6 bases). From germline, CDR1 is DFQATT and CDR2 SNEGSKA (reference sequence). With 5 bases removed from V and 3 bases from J, the gap between germline ends came to 11 bases. This CDR3 comprises 12 residues. CDR3 in amino acids: CSAGTLFYEQYF. CDR3 in DNA: TGCAGTGCTGGGACTCTCTTCTACGAGCAGTACTTC.

The V call is TRBV5-1, the J call TRBJ2-7, with 7 bases matching TRBD2. Germline CDR1 reads SGHRS; CDR2 reads YFSETQ. Losses at the gene ends were 1 base for V and 2 bases for J; bases not matched to a gene: 6. The CDR3 sequence is 15 residues long. DNA of the CDR3: TGCGCCAGCAGCTTGTCTGCGGGGGATCCCTACGAGCAGTACTTC. It encodes CASSLSAGDPYEQYF.

J is TRBJ1-1 and V is TRBV5-6; D unclear. Germline V gene sequence: CDR1 SGHDT, CDR2 YYEEEE. The CDR3 is 13 residues long. V lost 4 bases and J lost 6, with 13 bases in between. CDR3 sequence: CASSGMLRAEAFF. CDR3 in DNA: TGTGCCAGCAGCGGAATGTTGAGAGCTGAAGCTTTCTTT.

A few counts support this clonotype. The chain employs TRBV29-1 and TRBJ2-1; no reliable D call. The CDR3 has 13 residues. Germline V gene lookup returns CDR1 SQVTM and CDR2 ANQGSEA. With 7 bases removed from V and 6 bases from J, the gap between germline ends came to 16 bases. CDR3 sequence (DNA): TGCAGCGCCACCGGGCCGGTCGGCAATGAGCAGTTCTTC. Protein sequence: CSATGPVGNEQFF.

Only a few counts were recorded for this clonotype. J is TRBJ2-1 and V is TRBV6-1, with 7 bases lining up with TRBD2. The CDR3 covers 15 residues. V dropped 5 bases and J dropped 9; count of bases not matched to a gene: 13. Germline CDR1 reads MNHNS; CDR2 reads SASEGT. CDR3 nucleotide sequence: TGTGCCAGCAGTCCTCGACTAGCTCTGAGTGGTGAGCAGTTCTTC. It codes for CASSPRLALSGEQFF.

In its sample, this clonotype ranks as medium-sized. The genes are TRBV20-1 and TRBJ1-2; no firm D call. Germline CDR1 DFQATT, CDR2 SNEGSKA (reference sequence). CDR3 length: 11 residues. Between the trimmed V and J ends, which lost 0 bases and 9 bases, there was a span of 8 bases. The CDR3 bases are TGCAGTGCTAGAGATCGCATCAGCTACACCTTC. Translation gives CSARDRISYTF.

This clonotype counts as medium-sized. The CDR3 bases are TGTGCCAGCAGTCCCCCCCCCTCCTACGAGCAGTACTTC. This encodes CASSPPPSYEQYF. The chain has TRBV28 and TRBJ2-7; D is uncertain. The V end was cut by 5 bases, the J end by 0 bases, with 8 bases between. This CDR3 is 13 amino acids long. CDR1 is MDHEN and CDR2 is SYDVKM in the germline V gene.

This clonotype showed up just a few times. This sequence joins TRBV29-1 and TRBJ2-1; 10 nucleotides align to TRBD2. Germline trimming cut 6 bases from V and 0 bases from J; bases unmatched to any gene: 8. This CDR3 is built from 16 residues. CDR1 SQVTM and CDR2 ANQGSEA come from the germline V gene. The chain's CDR3 is CSVEMGLASSYNEQFF. As DNA, the CDR3 is TGCAGCGTAGAGATGGGACTAGCGAGCTCCTACAATGAGCAGTTCTTC.

A few counts support this clonotype. The genes are TRBV28 and TRBJ1-6; 8 bases align to TRBD1. The V segment lost 4 bases and the J segment 7 bases; nucleotides outside the gene matches: 15. CDR3 size: 18 residues. Germline V gene sequence: CDR1 MDHEN, CDR2 SYDVKM. As DNA, the CDR3 is TGTGCCAGCAGTTCCATGACTTTTGACAGGGGTAGAAATTCACCCCTCCACTTT. Its protein is CASSSMTFDRGRNSPLHF. Looking up the rest from reference TRBV28 and TRBJ1-6 gives the full variable domain: DVKVTQSSRYLVKRTGEKVFLECVQDMDHENMFWYRQDPGLGLRLIYFSYDVKMKEKGDIPEGYSVSREKKERFSLILESASTNQTSMYLCASSSMTFDRGRNSPLHFGNGTRLTVT.

Within the sample, this clonotype is medium-sized. V usage is TRBV6-5 and J usage is TRBJ2-7, with 15 bases identical to TRBD2. This CDR3 is built from 15 residues. CDR1 MNHEY and CDR2 SVGAGI come from the germline V gene. The junction had 5 bases not matched to a gene; V was cut back by 4 bases and J by 7 bases. The CDR3 loop reads CASSLGLAGGGEQYF. CDR3 nucleotide sequence: TGTGCCAGCAGTTTAGGACTAGCGGGAGGGGGAGAGCAGTACTTC.